These T cell receptor beta chains were read from a single sample in a study of blood T cell repertoires in COVID-19. Generated by immunoSEQ multiplex PCR, the TCRdb table keeps only in-frame clones and is missing some. Of about 300,000 clones in the sample, around 90% were seen once. Sequenced: peripheral blood. The receptors originated from a man aged 18 to 29 with active or convalescent COVID-19. Both conserved end residues are part of each CDR3. The D gene is left open where the match is weak. Not every row has a clone size; where given, it reads once, few, many or a size class.

J gene | V gene | clone size | D gene | CDR3 protein | CDR3 DNA
TRBJ1-1 | TRBV5-5 | NA | NA | CASSLTVGLSTEAFF | TGTGCCAGCAGCTTGACAGTTGGGTTGAGCACTGAAGCTTTCTTT
TRBJ2-1 | TRBV28 | NA | NA | CASSSLDYSSYNEQFF | TGTGCCAGCAGTTCCCTGGACTATTCCAGCTACAATGAGCAGTTCTTC
TRBJ1-1 | TRBV28 | NA | TRBD1 | CASRITGVDTEAFF | TGTGCCAGCAGGATAACAGGGGTCGACACTGAAGCTTTCTTT
TRBJ2-1 | TRBV7-2 | NA | TRBD1 | CASSPVTGMGNEQFF | TGTGCCAGCAGCCCGGTGACAGGGATGGGGAATGAGCAGTTCTTC
TRBJ1-2 | TRBV13 | NA | NA | CASSLDQTSEGYTF | TGTGCCAGCAGCTTAGATCAGACTTCTGAGGGCTACACCTTC
TRBJ1-5 | TRBV3-1/TRBV3-2 | few | TRBD1 | CASSRGTGAGQPQHF | TGTGCCAGCAGCCGAGGGACAGGGGCAGGTCAGCCCCAGCATTTT
TRBJ1-2 | TRBV7-2 | once | NA | CASSLTYFGRADYGYTF | TGTGCCAGCAGCTTAACCTACTTTGGCAGGGCCGACTATGGCTACACCTTC
TRBJ1-3 | TRBV2 | NA | TRBD1 | CASSKTGFGNTIYF | TGTGCCAGCAGTAAGACAGGGTTCGGAAACACCATATATTTT
TRBJ2-2 | TRBV5-1 | NA | TRBD2 | CASSSGGLAGLAGELFF | TGCGCCAGCAGCTCTGGGGGACTAGCGGGGCTAGCCGGGGAGCTGTTTTTT
TRBJ2-7 | TRBV7-9 | NA | TRBD2 | CASSLVSGGIDEQYF | TGTGCCAGCAGCTTAGTAAGCGGGGGTATCGACGAGCAGTACTTC
TRBJ2-7 | TRBV13 | NA | TRBD1 | CASTLGQGAYEQYF | TGTGCCAGCACCCTGGGACAGGGGGCCTACGAGCAGTACTTC
TRBJ1-2 | TRBV6-6 | NA | NA | CASSYSKTREGYTF | TGTGCCAGCAGTTACTCGAAGACCCGGGAGGGCTACACCTTC
TRBJ2-1 | TRBV7-9 | NA | TRBD2 | CASSTREGQYNEQFF | TGTGCCAGCAGCACGCGGGAGGGCCAATACAATGAGCAGTTCTTC
TRBJ1-5 | TRBV7-6 | NA | TRBD1 | CASSLGPHTGGNQPQHF | TGTGCCAGCAGCTTAGGCCCCCACACAGGGGGCAATCAGCCCCAGCATTTT
TRBJ1-5 | TRBV21-1 | few | NA | CASSTRTGAIDSNQPQHF | TGTGCCAGCAGCACAAGGACAGGGGCTATTGATAGCAATCAGCCCCAGCATTTT
TRBJ2-7 | TRBV7-8 | NA | NA | CASSLWRDDYEQYF | TGTGCCAGCAGCTTATGGCGGGACGACTACGAGCAGTACTTC
TRBJ2-7 | TRBV3-1/TRBV3-2 | few | TRBD2 | CASSPTERGGREQYF | TGTGCCAGCAGCCCCACGGAGCGGGGAGGGCGCGAGCAGTACTTC
TRBJ1-5 | TRBV12-5 | few | NA | CASGLEAGHQPQHF | TGTGCTAGTGGTTTGGAGGCAGGTCACCAGCCCCAGCATTTT
TRBJ1-1 | TRBV4-2 | NA | NA | CASSQEKLRPGAFF | TGTGCCAGCAGCCAAGAAAAACTCCGCCCCGGGGCTTTCTTT
TRBJ1-6 | TRBV25-1 | few | TRBD1 | CASQTPGQGDNSPLHF | TGTGCCAGTCAGACCCCCGGACAGGGTGATAATTCACCCCTCCACTTT
TRBJ2-7 | TRBV10-3 | NA | NA | CAISESKRGYEQYF | TGTGCCATCAGTGAGTCGAAACGGGGCTACGAGCAGTACTTC
TRBJ2-1 | TRBV7-3 | NA | TRBD2 | CASSPIAGGGEQFF | TGTGCCAGCAGCCCAATAGCGGGAGGTGGTGAGCAGTTCTTC
TRBJ1-2 | TRBV5-6 | NA | NA | CASSLGAGIYGYTF | TGTGCCAGCAGCTTGGGGGCAGGGATTTATGGCTACACCTTC
TRBJ2-1 | TRBV4-1 | NA | TRBD2 | CASSQGLAGLFNEQFF | TGCGCCAGCAGCCAGGGACTAGCGGGGCTGTTTAATGAGCAGTTCTTC
TRBJ2-7 | TRBV5-6 | NA | TRBD1 | CASSLLEGGYGMYEQYF | TGTGCCAGCAGCTTATTGGAAGGGGGCTATGGGATGTACGAGCAGTACTTC
TRBJ2-7 | TRBV2 | NA | NA | CASSGGQRGPYEQYF | TGTGCCAGCAGCGGCGGGCAAAGAGGGCCCTACGAGCAGTACTTC
TRBJ2-5 | TRBV7-8 | NA | NA | CASSSSSETQYF | TGTGCCAGCAGCTCCTCGTCCGAGACCCAGTACTTC
TRBJ1-2 | TRBV7-9 | NA | TRBD1 | CASKEQGFLYGYTF | TGTGCCAGCAAAGAACAGGGGTTCCTCTATGGCTACACCTTC